The source of this T cell receptor (beta chain) is a study of blood T cell repertoires in COVID-19. Background on the study: The United States, Italy and Spain provided the acute and convalescent COVID-19 samples. Sources were T cells, B-cell-depleted T cells, or PBMCs; the material itself was cDNA or gDNA.

V was pared by 4 bases and J by 11 bases, with 20 bases between. The germline V gene has CDR1 MNHNY and CDR2 SVGAGI (reference sequence). The CDR3 is 14 residues long. Seattle cases were enrolled at active infection and followed longitudinally. TCRdb's copy holds only in-frame clones and misses some; the assay was immunoSEQ multiplex PCR. This table has under 250,000 clones, around 85% appearing once. The chain recombines TRBV6-6 with TRBJ1-2; D possibly corresponds to TRBD1 (6 bases). The sequence was collected from a woman in her seventies with COVID-19, enrolled during active disease. The sequenced material came from peripheral blood. The CDR3 reads CASSSLDRFMGYTF. For the CDR3, the DNA is TGTGCCAGCAGTTCTCTAGACAGGTTTATGGGGTACACCTTC.